This T cell receptor (beta chain) was recovered during a study of control samples from healthy donors and cancer patients. The length of the CDR3 is 17 residues. From germline, CDR1 is SGHTA and CDR2 FQGNSA. J gave up 4 bases and V 2 bases, and 11 bases lay outside the gene matches. TCRdb's copy holds only in-frame clones and misses some; the assay was immunoSEQ multiplex PCR. The table shows tens of thousands of clones, with over 80% occurring only once. V is TRBV7-2 and J is TRBJ2-3, with TRBD2 matching over 8 bases. Material for sequencing was blood. The source of this sequence is a man between 60 and 75 years old in good health. This CDR3 is CASSLRITGGPADTQYF. Here the CDR3 DNA reads TGTGCCAGCAGCTTAAGGATAACGGGAGGGCCCGCAGATACGCAGTATTTT.